This TCR beta chain comes out of a study of blood T cell repertoires in COVID-19 (dated by TCRdb to about 2020). Concerning the study at large: Samples covering the acute and convalescent phases of COVID-19 were provided by collaborators in the United States, Italy and Spain. Where HLA class I and class II types were available, the types were taken from metadata supplied by the sample provider, not from assay-based typing. The samples were drawn from two sources: the first 160 participants of the ongoing ImmuneRACE study, and 1,254 subjects contributed by 6 global collaborators. Deeply sampled blood TCRbeta repertoires from subjects exposed to, actively infected with, or recovered from COVID-19 were included in the dataset. The prospective study material was composed of cDNA or gDNA derived from T cells, B-cell-depleted T cells, or PBMCs. The repertoires were released in a freely available public database meant as a resource for research on the immune response to SARS-CoV-2. Nearly every sample came with metadata listing a de-identified subject ID, COVID-19 status, age in years and sex.

Collaborating institutions collected whole blood in K2EDTA tubes following their own protocols. For TCRbeta analysis, collaborators shipped samples as frozen whole blood, isolated PBMCs, or DNA extracted from either of those sample types. Note on this clone: It lacks a known antigen. Within one base of it there is no much larger clone, and no base qualities were kept.

The study at large found these results: The amount of clinical and demographic metadata varied by source and participant and was provided uncurated.

V lost 6 bases and J lost 4 bases, and the count of bases not matched to a germline gene is 7. CDR1 and CDR2 were assigned from the germline V gene as MDHEN and SYDVKM. There are 14 amino acids in the CDR3, from cysteine to phenylalanine inclusive. The read is trimmed to its CDR3 DNA, 42 bases read in frame from base 1. The immunoSEQ Assay, a bias-controlled multiplex PCR, was used to amplify TCRbeta CDR3 regions from genomic DNA. Regarding the original processing steps: The number of nucleated cells in each sample was estimated from the amplification of reference gene primers within the assay. To quantify the absolute abundance of each unique TCRbeta CDR3 rearrangement, sequence reads were collapsed and filtered. For each sample, productive Simpson clonality was calculated as the square root of Simpson's diversity index across productive rearrangements. Drawn from immuneACCESS, this table holds only the in-frame rearrangements with V and J called that TCRdb kept. Clones are partly lost; checked studies trace under half to an unresolved V gene and leave the rest unexplained. V and J calls and clone size are those listed in that table; D and trimming were worked out from the DNA. The sample has 70,000 to 95,000 clones on record, roughly 87% of them singletons. The top ten hold approximately 5.2% of the sample.

The chain couples TRBV28 to TRBJ2-3; TRBD1 agrees with 7 junctional bases. What was sequenced was peripheral blood. The clonotype was recovered from a woman aged 80 or over with active COVID-19. The CDR3 reads as follows: CASSPVQGADTQYF. The nucleotide sequence is TGTGCCAGCAGCCCCGTCCAGGGGGCAGATACGCAGTATTTT.